This TCR beta chain was documented in a study of early T cells in non-severe SARS-CoV-2 infection. TCRdb re-derived calls from the 5' RACE reads in MiXCR, one entry per CDR3 protein. The sample lists tens of thousands of distinct CDR3 sequences; about 12% were seen once. The CDR3 loop spans 14 amino acids. V was clipped by 1 base and J by 5 bases, with 9 bases between them. Concerning this clonotype itself: The antigen remains unidentified.

Notes on the study in general: A preference for anti-spike CD8 responses marked VDJdb matching, which missed private and CD4 specificities.

This sequence originates from an adult who was a healthcare worker with PCR-confirmed SARS-CoV-2 infection or an uninfected control (not recorded which). The source material was whole blood. The chain combines TRBV12-3 or TRBV12-4 with TRBJ2-1, with TRBD1 as a possible D gene (7 bases). The DNA for the CDR3 is TGTGCCAGCAGTTTAGGCGGGACAGACAATGAGCAGTTCTTC. It translates to CASSLGGTDNEQFF.